The sequence of this T cell receptor (beta chain) was determined in a study of tumour-infiltrating T cells in Burkitt lymphoma (dated by TCRdb to between 2020 and 2021). About the investigation overall: TCR repertoire data were compared against clinical outcome, and productive clonality predicted overall survival and progression-free survival independently of established prognostic factors such as age at diagnosis.

Taking its sample share into account, this clone is medium-sized (0.01 to 0.1%). Its antigen is unknown. Base qualities are not recorded, but no much larger clone differs from it by a single base. The CDR3 runs 11 amino acids, cysteine and phenylalanine included. Solely the CDR3 DNA is kept, with 33 bases framed from the first base. V gives up 3 bases and J gives up 5 bases, and the segment between their germline ends measures 4 bases. CDR1 and CDR2, per the germline V gene, are MDHEN and SYDVKM. To prepare the library, the immunoSEQ multiplex PCR assay was applied. Here the immuneACCESS table is served through TCRdb, limited to in-frame sequences with V and J called. Missing clones are a known gap in these copies; in checked studies unresolved V genes cover under half, and the rest lacks a known reason. The sample has about 10,000 clones on record, less than 75% of them singletons. In total, the top ten clones hold approximately 5% of the sample.

Here the chain combines TRBV28 and TRBJ1-1; too little of a D gene remains to name it. Sequencing used tumor tissue. The source is a human donor with diffuse large B-cell lymphoma. The CDR3 protein: CASSLWTEAFF. The bases read TGTGCCAGCAGTTTGTGGACTGAAGCTTTCTTT.